This entry features one TCR beta chain sequence. The antigen remains unidentified. The sample originates from a study of shared clonotypes between healthy human individuals. Data came from immunoSEQ multiplex PCR; TCRdb stores just in-frame clones and leaves some out. The sample gives about 980,000 clones, about 80% of which show up once; about 1.5% is in the top ten. Study-level findings and limits: Sampling was confined to blood; repertoires within tissues likely differ.

Germline V gene sequence: CDR1 MNHEY, CDR2 SMNVEV (reference sequence). The V end lost 2 bases, the J end lost 7 bases, and 17 bases lay between the germline ends. The CDR3 is 15 amino acids. The sequenced material came from memory CD4+ T cells sorted from blood. Subset specified: CD45RA-negative fraction. This sequence was found in a man in his late teens or twenties in good health. The chain carries TRBV27 and TRBJ1-1, with D maybe TRBD1 (5 bases). This CDR3 is CASSLRGDGVDEAFF. DNA for the CDR3: TGTGCCAGCAGTTTACGCGGGGACGGCGTGGATGAAGCTTTCTTT.